The source of this T cell receptor beta chain is a study of cytomegalovirus exposure and HLA in healthy donors. General observations from the study: Despite most TCR sequences being rare, some public TCRs occurred in many donors. Subsequent analysis showed first-cohort TCR clusters tending to co-occur in more than 90 validation repertoires.

The germline V gene encodes CDR1 SQVTM and CDR2 ANQGSEA. Trimming left V 4 bases short and J 6 bases short, with 15 bases between. There are 14 residues in the CDR3. The donors formed part of the roughly 120-subject validation cohort, distinct from the roughly 630-subject first cohort. For this clone: Its antigen remains unidentified.

Sequenced by immunoSEQ multiplex PCR; TCRdb stores in-frame clones only, minus some. This table has 130,000 to 150,000 clones, about 90% appearing once. The TCR comes from a woman aged 30 to 39 in good health and CMV-seropositive. What was sequenced was PBMCs. This chain connects TRBV29-1 to TRBJ2-2; D may be TRBD2 (6 bases). The CDR3 bases are TGCAGCGTTGCGGTGACTAGGAATGCCGGGGAGCTGTTTTTT. This codes for CSVAVTRNAGELFF.